This T cell receptor (beta chain) was sequenced in a study of siplizumab effects on memory and regulatory T cells. Study-level findings and limits: Alloreactive sequences traceable to unstimulated CD4+ memory cells declined significantly under siplizumab. Assignment of a naive or memory phenotype failed for roughly 75-95% of the proliferating CD4+ or CD8+ clones.

To note about this clone: Its target is unknown.

CDR3 length equals 14 residues. Trimming shortened V by 3 bases and J by 4 bases, and 11 bases separated the two germline ends. CDR1 and CDR2 from the germline V gene are LNHDA and SQIVND (reference sequence). Assaying covered 100,000 or so TCR templates per sample. Here immunoSEQ multiplex PCR was the method, and the copy in TCRdb shows in-frame clones only, minus some. The sample shows tens of thousands of clones, roughly 96% of them seen only once. The chain employs TRBV19 and TRBJ2-3, with D possibly called TRBD1 or TRBD2 (5 bases each). The clonotype originates from a human donor in good health. Input material: naive CD4+ T cells sorted from blood. Here the CDR3 reads CASSIGGPPDTQYF. Here the CDR3 DNA reads TGTGCCAGTAGTATTGGGGGTCCGCCAGATACGCAGTATTTT.